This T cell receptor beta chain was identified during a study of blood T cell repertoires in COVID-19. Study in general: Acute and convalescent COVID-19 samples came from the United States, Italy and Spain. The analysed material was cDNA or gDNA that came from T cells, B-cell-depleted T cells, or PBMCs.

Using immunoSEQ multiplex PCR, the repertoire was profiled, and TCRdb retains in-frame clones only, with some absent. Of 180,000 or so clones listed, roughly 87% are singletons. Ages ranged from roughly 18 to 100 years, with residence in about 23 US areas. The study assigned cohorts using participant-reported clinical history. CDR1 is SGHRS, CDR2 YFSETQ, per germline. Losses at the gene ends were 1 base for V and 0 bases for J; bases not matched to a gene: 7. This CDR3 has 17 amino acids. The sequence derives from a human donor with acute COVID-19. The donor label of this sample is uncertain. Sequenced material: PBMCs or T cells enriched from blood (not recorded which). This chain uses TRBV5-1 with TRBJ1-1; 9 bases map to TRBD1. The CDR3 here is CASSLWGGQGLNTEAFF. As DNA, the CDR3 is TGCGCCAGCAGCTTGTGGGGCGGACAGGGGCTGAACACTGAAGCTTTCTTT.